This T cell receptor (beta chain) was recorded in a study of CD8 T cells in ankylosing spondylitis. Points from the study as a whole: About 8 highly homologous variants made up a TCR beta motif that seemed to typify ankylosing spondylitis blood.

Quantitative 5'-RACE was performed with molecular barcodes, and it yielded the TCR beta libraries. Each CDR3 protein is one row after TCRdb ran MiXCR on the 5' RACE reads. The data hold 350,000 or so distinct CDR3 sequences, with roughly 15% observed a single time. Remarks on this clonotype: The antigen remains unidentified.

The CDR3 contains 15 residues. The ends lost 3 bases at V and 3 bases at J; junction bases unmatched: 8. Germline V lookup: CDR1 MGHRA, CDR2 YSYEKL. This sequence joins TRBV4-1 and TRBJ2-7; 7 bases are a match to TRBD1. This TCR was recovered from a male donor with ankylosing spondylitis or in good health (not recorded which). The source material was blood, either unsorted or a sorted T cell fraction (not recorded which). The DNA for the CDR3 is TGCGCCAGCAGCCAGCCTGCCAGGGGGTACTACGAGCAGTACTTC. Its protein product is CASSQPARGYYEQYF.